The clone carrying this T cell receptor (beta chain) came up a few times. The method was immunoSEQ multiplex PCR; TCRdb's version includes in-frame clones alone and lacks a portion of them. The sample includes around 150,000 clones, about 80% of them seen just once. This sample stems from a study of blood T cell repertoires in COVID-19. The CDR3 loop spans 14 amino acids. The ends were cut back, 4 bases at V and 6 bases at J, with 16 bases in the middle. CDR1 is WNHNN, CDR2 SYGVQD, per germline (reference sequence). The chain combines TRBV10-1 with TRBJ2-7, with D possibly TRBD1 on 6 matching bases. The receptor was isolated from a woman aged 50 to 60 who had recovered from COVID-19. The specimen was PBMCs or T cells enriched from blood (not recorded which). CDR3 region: CASSVSGAHGEQYF. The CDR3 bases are TGCGCCAGCAGTGTTTCAGGGGCCCACGGCGAGCAGTACTTC.